This T cell receptor (beta chain) derives from a study of Ad26.COV2.S vaccination and SARS-CoV-2 variants. Sample treatment: about 20 received Ad26.COV2.S at low or high dose, single or two shots; 5 received placebo; per-sample allocation not given. It was on day 63 after the first vaccine or placebo injection that samples were taken. Cohort 1b enrolled adults aged 18-55 years in Boston. The data were produced by immunoSEQ multiplex PCR, yet TCRdb's version contains in-frame clones alone and is incomplete. The repertoire includes over 450,000 clones, roughly nine tenths of them detected once, and about 1.5% sits in the top ten. For this clone: Its antigen is undetermined.

Overall study findings and caveats: The TCR breadth and depth analyses may have produced an underestimate of total T cell responses.

V lost 3 bases and J 3 bases, leaving 7 bases between the germline ends. The germline V gene encodes CDR1 SEHNR and CDR2 FQNEAQ (reference sequence). The CDR3 loop spans 13 amino acids. The V call is TRBV7-9, the J call TRBJ2-3, with D perhaps TRBD1 or TRBD2 (5 bases each). The sequencing here drew on peripheral blood, taken in a trial of Ad26.COV2.S vaccine versus placebo. This receptor was identified in a person aged 18-60 years who received the Ad26.COV2.S COVID-19 vaccine or a placebo. CDR3: CASSLGPTDTQYF. CDR3 bases: TGTGCCAGCAGCTTGGGACCGACAGATACGCAGTATTTT.